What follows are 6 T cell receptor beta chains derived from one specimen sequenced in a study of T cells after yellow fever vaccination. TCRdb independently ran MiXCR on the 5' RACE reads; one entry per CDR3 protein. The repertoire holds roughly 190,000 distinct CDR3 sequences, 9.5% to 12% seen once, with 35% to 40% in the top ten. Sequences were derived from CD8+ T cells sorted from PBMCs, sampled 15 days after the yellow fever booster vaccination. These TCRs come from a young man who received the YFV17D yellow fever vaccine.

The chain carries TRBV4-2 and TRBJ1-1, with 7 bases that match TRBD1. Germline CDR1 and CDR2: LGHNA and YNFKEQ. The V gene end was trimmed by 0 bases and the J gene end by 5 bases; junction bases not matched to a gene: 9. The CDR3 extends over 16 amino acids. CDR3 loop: CASSQDHQGEETEAFF. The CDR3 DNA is TGTGCCAGCAGCCAAGATCATCAGGGGGAGGAGACTGAAGCTTTCTTT.

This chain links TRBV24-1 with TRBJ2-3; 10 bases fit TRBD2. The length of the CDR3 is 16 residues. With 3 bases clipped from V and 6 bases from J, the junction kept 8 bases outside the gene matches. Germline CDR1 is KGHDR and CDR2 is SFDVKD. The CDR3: CATSDRTSGPSDTQYF. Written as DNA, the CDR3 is TGTGCCACCAGTGATCGGACTAGCGGTCCCTCCGATACGCAGTATTTT.

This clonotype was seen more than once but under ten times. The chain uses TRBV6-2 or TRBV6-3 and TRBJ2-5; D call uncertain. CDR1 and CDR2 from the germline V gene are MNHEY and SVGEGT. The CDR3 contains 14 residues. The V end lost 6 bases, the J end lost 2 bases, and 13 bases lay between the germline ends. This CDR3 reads CASSSPWDQETQYF. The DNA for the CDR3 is TGTGCCAGCAGCTCCCCTTGGGATCAAGAGACCCAGTACTTC.

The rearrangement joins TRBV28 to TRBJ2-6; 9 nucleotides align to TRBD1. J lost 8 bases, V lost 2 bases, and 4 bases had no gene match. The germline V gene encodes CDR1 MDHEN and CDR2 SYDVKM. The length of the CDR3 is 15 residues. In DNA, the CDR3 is TGTGCCAGCAGTTTAGGGGACAGGGAGACCAACGTCCTGACTTTC. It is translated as CASSLGDRETNVLTF. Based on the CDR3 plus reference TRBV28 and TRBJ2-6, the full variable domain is DVKVTQSSRYLVKRTGEKVFLECVQDMDHENMFWYRQDPGLGLRLIYFSYDVKMKEKGDIPEGYSVSREKKERFSLILESASTNQTSMYLCASSLGDRETNVLTFGAGSRLTVL.

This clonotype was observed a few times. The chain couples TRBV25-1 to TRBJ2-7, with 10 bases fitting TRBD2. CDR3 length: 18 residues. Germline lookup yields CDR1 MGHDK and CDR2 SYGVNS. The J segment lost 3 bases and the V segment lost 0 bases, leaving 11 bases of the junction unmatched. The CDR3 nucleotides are TGTGCCAGCAGTGAATATAGCCTAGCGGGGGCCGAGCTCTACGAGCAGTACTTC. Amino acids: CASSEYSLAGAELYEQYF.

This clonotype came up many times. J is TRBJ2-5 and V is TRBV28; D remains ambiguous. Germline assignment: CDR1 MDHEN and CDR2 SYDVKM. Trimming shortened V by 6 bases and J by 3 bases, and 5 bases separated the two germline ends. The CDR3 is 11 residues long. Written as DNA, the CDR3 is TGTGCCAGCAGCTTAGAAGAGACCCAGTACTTC. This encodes CASSLEETQYF.